These T cell receptor beta chains were read from a single sample in a study of shared clonotypes between healthy human individuals. Produced via immunoSEQ multiplex PCR; TCRdb's table is partial and in-frame only. The repertoire holds about 2.1 million clones, with about 93% as singletons. The sample consisted of naive CD8+ T cells from PBMCs. Every receptor here comes from a young man in good health. Some clones in this sample may be carry-over from other donors' samples. Each CDR3 is given with its conserved first and last residue. The order of the fields is V gene, clone size, J gene, D gene, CDR3 protein, CDR3 DNA. A D gene is named only where the DNA matches it firmly. Size values are once, few and many counts, or a class for expanded clones, and some rows have none.

TRBV28	NA	TRBJ2-2	NA	CASSRSWTDGELFF	TGTGCCAGCAGTAGGTCGTGGACGGACGGGGAGCTGTTTTTT
TRBV4-3	NA	TRBJ2-1	NA	CASSQDWRLLAYNEQFF	TGCGCCAGCAGCCAAGATTGGCGGCTCCTCGCCTACAATGAGCAGTTCTTC
TRBV10-3	NA	TRBJ2-7	NA	CAISPPGRPSYEQYF	TGTGCCATCAGTCCGCCGGGACGGCCCTCCTACGAGCAGTACTTC
TRBV6-1	NA	TRBJ1-5	TRBD1	CASTQGGGPWPQHF	TGTGCCAGCACCCAGGGGGGGGGACCGTGGCCCCAGCATTTT
TRBV11-1	NA	TRBJ1-2	NA	CASSLGLGVDLHGYTF	TGTGCCAGCAGCTTAGGGTTGGGGGTCGATCTTCATGGCTACACCTTC
TRBV28	once	TRBJ2-7	NA	CASSLETSYEQYF	TGTGCCAGCAGTCTCGAGACCTCCTACGAGCAGTACTTC
TRBV29-1	NA	TRBJ1-2	NA	CSVETAYGYTF	TGCAGCGTTGAGACAGCCTATGGCTACACCTTC
TRBV5-6	NA	TRBJ2-2	TRBD2	CASSPGLAVTGELFF	TGTGCCAGCAGCCCAGGACTAGCGGTCACCGGGGAGCTGTTTTTT
TRBV11-2	NA	TRBJ2-5	NA	CASSAWRETQYF	TGTGCCAGCAGCGCTTGGAGGGAGACCCAGTACTTC
TRBV5-1	NA	TRBJ2-1	NA	CASSLGDTYNEQFF	TGCGCCAGCAGCTTAGGGGACACTTACAATGAGCAGTTCTTC
TRBV27	NA	TRBJ2-7	NA	CASSPSTRGTHYEQYF	TGTGCCAGCAGTCCATCGACAAGGGGAACACACTACGAGCAGTACTTC
TRBV5-1	NA	TRBJ2-3	TRBD1	CASRPGTGVLDTQYF	TGCGCCAGCCGGCCGGGGACAGGGGTTTTAGATACGCAGTATTTT
TRBV28	once	TRBJ2-7	NA	CASSPPGLNYEQYF	TGTGCCAGCAGTCCACCGGGACTTAACTACGAGCAGTACTTC
TRBV27	NA	TRBJ2-1	NA	CASSLRTADNEQFF	TGTGCCAGCAGTCTCCGGACAGCCGACAATGAGCAGTTCTTC
TRBV28	NA	TRBJ1-1	NA	CASSFWVNTEAFF	TGTGCCAGCAGTTTTTGGGTGAACACTGAAGCTTTCTTT
TRBV27	few	TRBJ1-5	TRBD1	CASSLLGQGVQPQHF	TGTGCCAGCAGTTTATTAGGTCAGGGGGTTCAGCCCCAGCATTTT
TRBV13	NA	TRBJ2-7	NA	CASSPGQTYEQYF	TGTGCCAGCAGTCCCGGACAGACCTACGAGCAGTACTTC
TRBV29-1	NA	TRBJ2-1	NA	CSFRPGSGYSYNEQFF	TGCAGCTTCCGTCCCGGTAGCGGATACTCCTACAATGAGCAGTTCTTC
TRBV5-6	NA	TRBJ1-1	NA	CASSAGPATEAFF	TGTGCCAGCAGCGCCGGACCTGCCACTGAAGCTTTCTTT
TRBV7-2	NA	TRBJ2-4	NA	CASSRTGLAKNIQYF	TGTGCCAGCAGCCGGACGGGTCTTGCCAAAAACATTCAGTACTTC
TRBV27	NA	TRBJ2-5	TRBD1	CASSLAWDRASETQYF	TGTGCCAGCAGTTTAGCCTGGGACAGGGCCTCAGAGACCCAGTACTTC
TRBV6-5	NA	TRBJ1-1	NA	CASSYLGTEAFF	TGTGCCAGCAGTTACCTGGGAACTGAAGCTTTCTTT
TRBV28	NA	TRBJ1-3	NA	CASKFGGDSGNTIYF	TGTGCCAGCAAGTTTGGAGGGGACTCTGGAAACACCATATATTTT
TRBV11-2	NA	TRBJ2-7	NA	CASSVSGTLYEQYF	TGTGCCAGCAGCGTCAGCGGAACTCTCTACGAGCAGTACTTC
TRBV28	NA	TRBJ2-1	NA	CASSLTGLSGDSFF	TGTGCCAGCAGTTTAACGGGATTATCCGGAGACTCCTTCTTC
TRBV9	NA	TRBJ2-7	NA	CASSVGGRAYEQYF	TGTGCCAGCAGCGTAGGAGGAAGGGCCTACGAGCAGTACTTC
TRBV7-7	NA	TRBJ2-1	NA	CASSYTDAEPYNEQFF	TGTGCCAGCAGCTATACAGACGCAGAACCCTACAATGAGCAGTTCTTC
TRBV7-9	NA	TRBJ2-3	NA	CASSSIIAGLNTDTQYF	TGTGCCAGCAGCTCGATCATTGCGGGACTTAACACAGATACGCAGTATTTT
TRBV7-3	NA	TRBJ2-4	NA	CASSLIREQRRAKNIQYF	TGTGCCAGCAGCTTAATTCGTGAGCAGCGCCGCGCCAAAAACATTCAGTACTTC
TRBV15	NA	TRBJ1-5	NA	CATSRWPQPQHF	TGTGCCACCAGCAGATGGCCCCAGCCCCAGCATTTT
TRBV5-6	NA	TRBJ2-3	TRBD1	CASSLGQGADTQYF	TGTGCCAGCAGCTTGGGGCAGGGGGCAGATACGCAGTATTTT
TRBV5-1	NA	TRBJ2-7	TRBD1	CASSAGQGFHEQYF	TGCGCCAGCAGCGCGGGACAGGGTTTCCACGAGCAGTACTTC
TRBV10-3	NA	TRBJ1-1	TRBD1	CAISEDRGAEAFF	TGTGCCATCAGTGAGGACAGGGGCGCTGAAGCTTTCTTT
TRBV5-4	NA	TRBJ2-5	NA	CASSQHPVGETQYF	TGTGCCAGCAGCCAACACCCGGTTGGGGAGACCCAGTACTTC
TRBV27	once	TRBJ2-1	NA	CASSLRPLTYNEQFF	TGTGCCAGCAGTTTGCGCCCACTCACCTACAATGAGCAGTTCTTC
TRBV28	NA	TRBJ2-7	NA	CASRVAVSSYEQYF	TGTGCCAGCAGAGTGGCAGTTTCCTCCTACGAGCAGTACTTC
TRBV28	NA	TRBJ2-2	TRBD1	CASSSRGRGLGGELFF	TGTGCCAGCAGTTCAAGGGGCAGGGGGCTTGGCGGGGAGCTGTTTTTT
TRBV5-1	NA	TRBJ2-7	NA	CASSDAGYEQYF	TGCGCCAGCAGTGACGCGGGCTACGAGCAGTACTTC
TRBV21-1	NA	TRBJ2-1	NA	CASSKRLPQFF	TGTGCCAGCAGCAAAAGGCTTCCTCAGTTCTTC
TRBV11-1	NA	TRBJ2-5	NA	CASSTDSQETQYF	TGTGCCAGCAGCACGGACAGCCAAGAGACCCAGTACTTC
TRBV27	NA	TRBJ2-7	NA	CASSFGSGISYEQYF	TGTGCCAGCAGTTTCGGGTCGGGGATCTCCTACGAGCAGTACTTC
TRBV4-1	NA	TRBJ2-7	NA	CASSQVEGTSYEQYF	TGCGCCAGCAGCCAAGTCGAGGGGACCTCCTACGAGCAGTACTTC
TRBV7-9	NA	TRBJ1-1	NA	CASSLAANTEAFF	TGTGCCAGCAGCTTAGCTGCGAACACTGAAGCTTTCTTT
TRBV27	NA	TRBJ2-2	NA	CASSLMGEWGGELFF	TGTGCCAGCAGTTTAATGGGGGAGTGGGGCGGGGAGCTGTTTTTT
TRBV9	NA	TRBJ2-6	NA	CASSVEVISGANVLTF	TGTGCCAGCAGCGTAGAAGTGATCTCTGGGGCCAACGTCCTGACTTTC
TRBV28	NA	TRBJ1-1	TRBD1	CASSLWGDRATEAFF	TGTGCCAGCAGTTTATGGGGGGACAGGGCCACTGAAGCTTTCTTT
TRBV7-8	NA	TRBJ2-1	TRBD2	CASSSGLAPYNEQFF	TGTGCCAGCAGCTCGGGACTAGCGCCCTACAATGAGCAGTTCTTC